Given below is one T cell receptor beta chain in context. The entry originates in a study of blood T cell repertoires in COVID-19. The overall study: Sites in the United States, Italy and Spain provided acute and convalescent COVID-19 samples.

Repertoires were generated with immunoSEQ multiplex PCR, while TCRdb's copy carries only in-frame clones and drops some. This repertoire shows around 100,000 clones, 90% to 95% found once; its top ten account for roughly 1.8%. The CDR3 extends over 16 amino acids. Losses at the gene ends were 4 bases for V and 1 base for J; bases not matched to a gene: 13. The germline V gene has CDR1 SQVTM and CDR2 ANQGSEA. The specimen sequenced was peripheral blood. The clonotype originates from a human donor with active COVID-19. The donor label of this sample is uncertain. The rearrangement links TRBV29-1 to TRBJ2-7, with 7 bases matching TRBD1. DNA for the CDR3: TGCAGCGTTGGGGGATTAAATCCGGGACAGTCCTACGAGCAGTACTTC. This gives the protein CSVGGLNPGQSYEQYF.